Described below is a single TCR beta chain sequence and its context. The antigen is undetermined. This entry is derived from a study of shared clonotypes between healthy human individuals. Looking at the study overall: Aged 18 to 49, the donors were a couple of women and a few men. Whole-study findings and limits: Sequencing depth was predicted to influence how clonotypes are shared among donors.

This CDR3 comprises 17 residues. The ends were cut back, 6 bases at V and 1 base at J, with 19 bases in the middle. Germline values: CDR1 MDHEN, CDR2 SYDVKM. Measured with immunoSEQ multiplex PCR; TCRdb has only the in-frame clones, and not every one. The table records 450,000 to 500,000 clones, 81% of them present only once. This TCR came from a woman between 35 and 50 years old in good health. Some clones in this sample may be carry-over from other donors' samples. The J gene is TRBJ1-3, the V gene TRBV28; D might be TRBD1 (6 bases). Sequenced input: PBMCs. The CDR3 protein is CASRQNPGGASGNTIYF. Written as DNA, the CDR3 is TGTGCCAGCAGGCAAAATCCTGGGGGCGCGTCTGGAAACACCATATATTTT.